A single sample gave rise to the 26 T cell receptor beta chains below, sequenced in a study of cytomegalovirus exposure and HLA in healthy donors (dated by TCRdb to about 2017). Libraries were constructed by the immunoSEQ multiplex PCR assay. As stored in TCRdb, this immuneACCESS dataset retains in-frame rearrangements with V and J assigned. A fraction of the clones does not appear; measured against another copy, unresolved V genes explain less than half of the discrepancy, and the remainder lacks a known reason. For this sample the table gives 120,000 to 150,000 clones, of which 80% to 90% were detected only once. 7.5% to 10% of the sample comes from the top ten. The sequenced sample was PBMCs. All receptors derive from a woman younger than 35 in good health and CMV-seropositive.

V and J are TRBV7-9 and TRBJ1-5; possibly TRBD1 for D (6 bases). CDR3 length equals 14 residues. Trimming pared 1 base from V and 5 bases from J, leaving 9 bases between. CDR1 is SEHNR, CDR2 FQNEAQ, per germline (reference sequence). The CDR3 reads CASSLGTADQPQHF. The CDR3 DNA reads as TGTGCCAGCAGCTTAGGGACAGCAGATCAGCCCCAGCATTTT.

The chain carries TRBV4-1 and TRBJ2-2, with D perhaps matching TRBD1 (5 bases). The V gene lost 1 base and the J gene lost 4 bases, with 10 bases spanning the gap. Per the germline V gene, CDR1 is MGHRA and CDR2 is YSYEKL. The length of the CDR3 is 15 residues. CDR3 nucleotides: TGCGCCAGCAGCCAAGCATCAGGGTTCACCGGGGAGCTGTTTTTT. Translating gives CASSQASGFTGELFF.

This clone was recorded many times. This chain joins TRBV4-1 and TRBJ2-7, with D possibly being TRBD1 (6 bases). The germline V gene encodes CDR1 MGHRA and CDR2 YSYEKL. The CDR3 loop spans 15 amino acids. The germline V and J ends were trimmed by 1 base and 1 base, with 11 bases remaining between them. CDR3 in amino acids: CASSQGNRGSYEQYF. CDR3 DNA: TGCGCCAGCAGCCAAGGGAATAGGGGGTCCTACGAGCAGTACTTC.

V and J are TRBV12-5 and TRBJ1-1, with D uncertain. The V gene lost 5 bases and the J gene lost 5 bases, with 15 bases spanning the gap. Germline assignment: CDR1 LGHNT and CDR2 FRNRAP. CDR3 length: 14 residues. In DNA form, the CDR3 reads TGTGCTAGTGGTAGCCGGGGTTCGGGGACTGAAGCTTTCTTT. Protein sequence: CASGSRGSGTEAFF.

The count of this clone is one. The CDR3 coding sequence is TGTGCCATCAGTTCAGGGGGAAAGGGCACTGAAGCTTTCTTT. As protein: CAISSGGKGTEAFF. The rearrangement joins TRBV10-3 to TRBJ1-1; TRBD1 matches 7 bases. Germline lookup yields CDR1 ENHRY and CDR2 SYGVKD. The CDR3 loop spans 14 amino acids. V lost 5 bases and J lost 4; bases outside the gene matches: 7.

The chain employs TRBV6-6 and TRBJ2-7; 9 nucleotides match TRBD1. Germline V CDR1 and CDR2: MNHNY, SVGAGI (reference sequence). The V gene end was trimmed by 0 bases and the J gene end by 3 bases; junction bases not matched to a gene: 0. The length of the CDR3 is 14 residues. CDR3 sequence reads: CASSYSTGGYEQYF. CDR3 coding DNA: TGTGCCAGCAGTTACTCGACAGGGGGCTACGAGCAGTACTTC.

The chain joins TRBV4-1 to TRBJ2-5; TRBD1 matches at 8 bases. The CDR3 is made up of 17 amino acids. Germline V CDR1 and CDR2: MGHRA, YSYEKL. After removal of 4 bases from V and 0 bases from J, the junction contained 10 bases not matched to a gene. In DNA form, the CDR3 reads TGCGCCAGCAGCCCCGGACAGGGTGTTGGTTACCAAGAGACCCAGTACTTC. Protein sequence: CASSPGQGVGYQETQYF.

The CDR3 loop reads CASSNPRDRGYGYTF. The CDR3 DNA is TGTGCCAGCAGTAACCCACGGGACAGGGGATATGGCTACACCTTC. V is TRBV6-6 and J is TRBJ1-2; TRBD1 agrees at 10 bases. CDR1 is MNHNY and CDR2 is SVGAGI in the germline V gene (reference sequence). V shed 5 bases and J 5 bases; nucleotides not matched to a gene: 8. The CDR3 length is 15 residues.

In its sample, this clone was seen once. The genes are TRBV28 and TRBJ1-6; 11 nucleotides agree with TRBD1. This CDR3 contains 17 residues. Germline CDR1 reads MDHEN; CDR2 reads SYDVKM. With V trimmed by 6 bases and J by 0 bases, 4 bases remained unmatched. The CDR3 region has the DNA TGTGCCAGCAGCCTCGGGACAGGGGGCTCCTATAATTCACCCCTCCACTTT. It specifies CASSLGTGGSYNSPLHF.

The chain employs TRBV15 and TRBJ1-1, with 10 positions matching TRBD1. From germline, CDR1 is LNHNV and CDR2 YYDKDF (reference sequence). The CDR3 is 16 amino acids. Losses at the gene ends were 0 bases for V and 5 bases for J; bases not matched to a gene: 6. The chain's CDR3 is CATSRDRDRGETEAFF. The CDR3 coding sequence is TGTGCCACCAGCAGAGACCGGGACAGGGGAGAGACTGAAGCTTTCTTT.

Written as DNA, the CDR3 is TGTGCCAGCAGTCTCGGACAGGGGGCGCCTTATTTTGATGGCTACACCTTC. Its protein is CASSLGQGAPYFDGYTF. The V call is TRBV27, the J call TRBJ1-2, with TRBD1 matching over 11 bases. The CDR3 has 17 residues. Germline V gene lookup returns CDR1 MNHEY and CDR2 SMNVEV (reference sequence). V was pared by 5 bases and J by 6 bases, with 14 bases of the junction left unmatched.

The chain is built from TRBV18 and TRBJ2-1; TRBD2 matches 11 bases. Germline V gives CDR1 KGHSH, CDR2 LQKENI. CDR3 length: 14 residues. With 2 bases clipped from V and 8 bases from J, the junction kept 2 bases outside the gene matches. CDR3 in amino acids: CASSPALAGDEQFF. Written as DNA, the CDR3 is TGTGCCAGCTCACCAGCACTAGCGGGGGATGAGCAGTTCTTC. The full variable domain, with the rest looked up from reference TRBV18 and TRBJ2-1, is NAGVMQNPRHLVRRRGQEARLRCSPMKGHSHVYWYRQLPEEGLKFMVYLQKENIIDESGMPKERFSAEFPKEGPSILRIQQVVRGDSAAYFCASSPALAGDEQFFGPGTRLTVL.

This clone was observed a single time. This sequence joins TRBV2 and TRBJ1-1; the D gene is possibly TRBD1 (5 bases). CDR3 length: 13 residues. Trimming removed 8 bases at V and 2 bases at J, with 12 bases between. Germline-derived CDR1 and CDR2 are SNHLY and FYNNEI. This CDR3 is CASVGAANTEAFF. The CDR3, as DNA: TGTGCCAGCGTTGGGGCCGCCAACACTGAAGCTTTCTTT.

The chain carries TRBV25-1 and TRBJ2-2; TRBD1 agrees at 8 bases. The CDR3 runs to 16 residues. V shed 1 base, J shed 6 bases, and the junction held 7 bases outside the gene matches. Germline loops: CDR1 MGHDK, CDR2 SYGVNS. The chain's CDR3 is CASSESGTGRAGELFF. For the CDR3, the DNA is TGTGCCAGCAGTGAATCCGGGACAGGAAGGGCCGGGGAGCTGTTTTTT.

The gene calls are TRBV5-1 and TRBJ2-7; 8 bases fit TRBD1. The junction had 11 bases not matched to a gene; V was cut back by 10 bases and J by 5 bases. The CDR3 length is 13 residues. The germline V gene has CDR1 SGHRS and CDR2 YFSETQ. The chain's CDR3 is CACGAGGFNEQYF. The CDR3 DNA follows: TGCGCCTGCGGGGCAGGGGGCTTCAACGAGCAGTACTTC. Filled out from reference TRBV5-1 and TRBJ2-7, the complete variable domain reads KAGVTQTPRYLIKTRGQQVTLSCSPISGHRSVSWYQQTPGQGLQFLFEYFSETQRNKGNFPGRFSGRQFSNSRSEMNVSTLELGDSALYLCACGAGGFNEQYFGPGTRLTVT.

The V gene is TRBV4-2, the J gene TRBJ1-2; TRBD1 might be the D (5 bases). The length of the CDR3 is 15 residues. V lost 0 bases, J lost 4 bases, and 12 bases lay in between. CDR1 and CDR2 from the germline V gene are LGHNA and YNFKEQ. CDR3 sequence reads: CASSQEIQELYGYTF. The CDR3 DNA follows: TGTGCCAGCAGCCAAGAGATACAGGAACTCTATGGCTACACCTTC.

This clone was counted a few times. The rearrangement uses TRBV7-9 and TRBJ1-2; D gene ambiguous. Germline values: CDR1 SEHNR, CDR2 FQNEAQ (reference sequence). This CDR3 spans 14 amino acids. V was clipped by 1 base and J by 8 bases, with 14 bases between them. DNA of the CDR3: TGTGCCAGCAGCTTAGGGGTCGAGGGCGGCGGCTACACCTTC. Protein product: CASSLGVEGGGYTF.

The chain links TRBV18 to TRBJ1-1, with a weak D call TRBD1 (6 bases). The germline CDR1 and CDR2 sequences are KGHSH and LQKENI. The CDR3 spans 16 residues. Deletions cut 3 bases from V and 3 bases from J, with 17 bases between. CDR3 residues: CASSPPPAGVDTEAFF. The DNA for the CDR3 is TGTGCCAGCTCACCCCCACCCGCAGGGGTGGACACTGAAGCTTTCTTT.

The genes are TRBV7-9 and TRBJ2-1; D is unclear. Germline loops: CDR1 SEHNR, CDR2 FQNEAQ (reference sequence). The V end lost 3 bases, the J end lost 9 bases, and 9 bases lay between the germline ends. This CDR3 region has 12 residues. DNA of the CDR3: TGTGCCAGCAGCTTTAGATTCGCTGAGCAGTTCTTC. This sequence encodes CASSFRFAEQFF.

The chain joins TRBV6-1 to TRBJ2-7; no clear D gene. V lost 6 bases to trimming and J lost 1 base, with 7 bases between them. This CDR3 has 12 amino acids. Germline V gene sequence: CDR1 MNHNS, CDR2 SASEGT. Written as DNA, the CDR3 is TGTGCCAGCAGGAGCAAATCCTACGAGCAGTACTTC. Its protein product is CASRSKSYEQYF.

The chain links TRBV2 to TRBJ2-3; 9 bases fit TRBD2. Looked up from germline, CDR1 is SNHLY and CDR2 is FYNNEI. Trimming cost V 4 bases and J 0 bases; bases outside gene matches: 11. There are 18 residues in the CDR3. CDR3 residues: CASSGDSGGRPSTDTQYF. Written as DNA, the CDR3 is TGTGCCAGCAGTGGGGATAGCGGGGGTCGACCTAGCACAGATACGCAGTATTTT.

This clone appeared a single time. The V and J genes are TRBV27 and TRBJ1-6; 9 bases agree with TRBD1. This CDR3 region has 15 residues. Germline V gene data show CDR1 as MNHEY and CDR2 as SMNVEV (reference sequence). The V segment lost 6 bases and the J segment 4 bases; nucleotides outside the gene matches: 4. CDR3 sequence (DNA): TGTGCCAGCAGACTGACAGGGGGGTATAATTCACCCCTCCACTTT. As protein: CASRLTGGYNSPLHF.

The chain employs TRBV30 and TRBJ2-3, with TRBD2 identical over 12 bases. Germline V gives CDR1 GTSNPN, CDR2 SVGIG (reference sequence). The CDR3 runs to 15 residues. Trimming at V came to 2 bases and at J to 6 bases, leaving 6 bases not matched to a gene. In DNA form, the CDR3 reads TGTGCCTGGAGTAAACTAGCGGGGGGCCTTGATACGCAGTATTTT. It encodes CAWSKLAGGLDTQYF.

V and J are TRBV5-4 and TRBJ2-7, with a possible D match to TRBD2 (7 bases). Germline V lookup: CDR1 SGHNT, CDR2 YYREEE (reference sequence). The CDR3 sequence is 15 residues long. The V end was cut by 2 bases, the J end by 5 bases, with 17 bases between. CDR3: CASSLWGGARNEQYF. In nucleotides, the CDR3 is TGTGCCAGCAGCTTATGGGGGGGGGCGAGGAACGAGCAGTACTTC.

The V gene is TRBV15, the J gene TRBJ2-5; D perhaps matches TRBD1 (5 bases). Trimming removed 3 bases at V and 5 bases at J, with 13 bases between. Germline CDR1 is LNHNV and CDR2 is YYDKDF (reference sequence). The CDR3 extends over 14 amino acids. This chain's CDR3 is CATSRGRERETQYF. For the CDR3, the DNA is TGTGCCACCAGCAGGGGCAGGGAAAGGGAGACCCAGTACTTC.

This clone was seen a single time. V is TRBV7-2 and J is TRBJ1-3; a possible D gene is TRBD1 (5 bases). Trimming took off 0 bases at V and 6 bases at J, with 12 bases between the two ends. This CDR3 contains 15 residues. The germline V gene encodes CDR1 SGHTA and CDR2 FQGNSA. CDR3 amino acids: CASSLAAGRANTIYF. As DNA, the CDR3 is TGTGCCAGCAGCTTAGCGGCAGGGAGGGCAAACACCATATATTTT.